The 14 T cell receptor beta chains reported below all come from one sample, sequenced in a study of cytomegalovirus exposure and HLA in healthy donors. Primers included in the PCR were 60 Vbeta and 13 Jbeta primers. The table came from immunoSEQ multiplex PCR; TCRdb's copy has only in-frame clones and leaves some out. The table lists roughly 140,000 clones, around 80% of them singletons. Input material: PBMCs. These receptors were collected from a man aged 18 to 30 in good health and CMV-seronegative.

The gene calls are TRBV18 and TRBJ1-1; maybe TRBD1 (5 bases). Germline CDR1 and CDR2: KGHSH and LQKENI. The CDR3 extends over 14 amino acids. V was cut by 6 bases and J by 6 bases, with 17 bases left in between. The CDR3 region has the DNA TGTGCCAGCTCCCCCGTGGAGGGGAGGGCTGAAGCTTTCTTT. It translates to CASSPVEGRAEAFF.

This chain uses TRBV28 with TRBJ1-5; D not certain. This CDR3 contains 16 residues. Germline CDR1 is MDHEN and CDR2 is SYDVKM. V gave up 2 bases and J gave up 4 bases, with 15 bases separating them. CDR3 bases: TGTGCCAGCAGTTTAGTCGCCGGCGGGTCGAATCAGCCCCAGCATTTT. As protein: CASSLVAGGSNQPQHF.

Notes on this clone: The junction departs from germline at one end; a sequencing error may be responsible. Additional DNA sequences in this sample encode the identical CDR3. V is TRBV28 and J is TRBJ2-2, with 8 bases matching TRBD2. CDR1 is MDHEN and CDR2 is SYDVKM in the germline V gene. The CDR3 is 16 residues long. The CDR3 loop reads CASLRRVAGRAGELFF. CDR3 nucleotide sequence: TGTGCCAGCCTCCGTAGGGTAGCGGGACGGGCCGGGGAGCTGTTTTTC.

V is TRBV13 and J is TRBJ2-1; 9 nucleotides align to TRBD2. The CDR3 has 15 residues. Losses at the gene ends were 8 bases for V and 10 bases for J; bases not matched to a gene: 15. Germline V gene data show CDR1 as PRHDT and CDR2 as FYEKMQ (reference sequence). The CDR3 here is CASYQRGGRAREQFF. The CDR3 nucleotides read TGTGCCAGCTACCAGCGGGGCGGGAGGGCCAGGGAGCAGTTCTTC.

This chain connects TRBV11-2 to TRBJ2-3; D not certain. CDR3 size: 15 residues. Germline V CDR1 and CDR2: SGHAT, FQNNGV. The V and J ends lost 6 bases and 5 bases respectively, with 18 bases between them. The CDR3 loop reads CASRGFRRPGDTQYF. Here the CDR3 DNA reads TGTGCCAGCAGGGGCTTTCGACGGCCCGGAGATACGCAGTATTTT.

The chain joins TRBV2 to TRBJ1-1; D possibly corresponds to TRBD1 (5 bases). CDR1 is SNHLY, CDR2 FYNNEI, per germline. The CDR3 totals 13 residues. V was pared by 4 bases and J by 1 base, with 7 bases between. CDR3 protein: CASSGQTNTEAFF. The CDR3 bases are TGTGCCAGCAGTGGACAGACGAACACTGAAGCTTTCTTT.

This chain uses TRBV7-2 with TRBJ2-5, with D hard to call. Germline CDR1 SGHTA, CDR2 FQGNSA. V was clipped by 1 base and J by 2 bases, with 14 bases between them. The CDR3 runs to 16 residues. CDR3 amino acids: CASSLVGTAPQETQYF. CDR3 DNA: TGTGCCAGCAGCTTAGTAGGCACAGCCCCTCAAGAGACCCAGTACTTC.

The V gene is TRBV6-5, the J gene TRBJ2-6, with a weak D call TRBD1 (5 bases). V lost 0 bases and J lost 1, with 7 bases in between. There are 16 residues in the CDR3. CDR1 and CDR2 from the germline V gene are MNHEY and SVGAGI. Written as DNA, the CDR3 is TGTGCCAGCAGTTACTCCGGACAATCTGGGGCCAACGTCCTGACTTTC. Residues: CASSYSGQSGANVLTF.

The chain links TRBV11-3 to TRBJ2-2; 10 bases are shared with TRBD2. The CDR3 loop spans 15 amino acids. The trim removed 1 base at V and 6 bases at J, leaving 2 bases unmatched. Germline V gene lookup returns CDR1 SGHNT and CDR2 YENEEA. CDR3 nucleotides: TGTGCCAGCAGCTTAGCTAGCGGGAGAGCCGGGGAGCTGTTTTTT. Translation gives CASSLASGRAGELFF.

The CDR3 nucleotides read TGCGCCAGCAGCCCCGGACAGGGGTTCAACGAGCAGTACTTC. Residues: CASSPGQGFNEQYF. The chain recombines TRBV5-1 with TRBJ2-5; 9 nucleotides agree with TRBD1. With the DNA end fitting TRBJ2-7 better, the J assignment may be wrong. The length of the CDR3 is 14 residues. Germline V gene sequence: CDR1 SGHRS, CDR2 YFSETQ.

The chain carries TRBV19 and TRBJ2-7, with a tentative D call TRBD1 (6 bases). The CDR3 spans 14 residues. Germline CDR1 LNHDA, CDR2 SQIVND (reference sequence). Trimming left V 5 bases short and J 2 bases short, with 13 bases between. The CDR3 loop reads CASSDRDIAYEQYF. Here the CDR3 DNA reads TGTGCCAGTAGTGACCGGGACATCGCCTACGAGCAGTACTTC.

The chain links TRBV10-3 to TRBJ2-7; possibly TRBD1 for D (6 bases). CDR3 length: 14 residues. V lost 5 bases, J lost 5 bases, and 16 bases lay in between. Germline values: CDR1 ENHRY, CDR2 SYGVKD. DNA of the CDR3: TGTGCCATCAGTCAACTACAGGGTGTAAACGAGCAGTACTTC. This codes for CAISQLQGVNEQYF.

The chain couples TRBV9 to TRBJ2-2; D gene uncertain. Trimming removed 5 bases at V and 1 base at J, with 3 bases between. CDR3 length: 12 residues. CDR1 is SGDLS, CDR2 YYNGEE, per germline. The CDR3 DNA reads TGTGCCAGCAGTCGGAACACCGGGGAGCTGTTTTTT. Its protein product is CASSRNTGELFF.

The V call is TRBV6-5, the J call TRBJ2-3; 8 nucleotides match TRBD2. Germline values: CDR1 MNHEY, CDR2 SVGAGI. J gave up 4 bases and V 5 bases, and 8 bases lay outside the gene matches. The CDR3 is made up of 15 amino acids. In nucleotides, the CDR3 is TGTGCCAGCAGTCCATCAGCGGGAGCCGCAGATACGCAGTATTTT. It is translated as CASSPSAGAADTQYF.